Presented here are 13 T cell receptor beta chains from one specimen sequenced in a study of blood T cell repertoires in COVID-19. Repertoires were generated with immunoSEQ multiplex PCR, while TCRdb's copy carries only in-frame clones and drops some. This sample has tens of thousands of clones, with more than 80% found just once. What was sequenced was peripheral blood. Every receptor here comes from a man in his fifties or sixties with acute or convalescent COVID-19.

The V gene is TRBV5-1, the J gene TRBJ2-7; TRBD2 aligns across 10 bases. Germline assignment: CDR1 SGHRS and CDR2 YFSETQ. The CDR3 has 18 residues. V lost 3 bases to trimming and J lost 4 bases; unmatched junction nucleotides: 16. CDR3 nucleotide sequence: TGCGCCAGCAGCTCTCGGCCACTTTCTAGCGGGAGCGCGTACGAGCAGTACTTC. Its translation: CASSSRPLSSGSAYEQYF.

V usage is TRBV2 and J usage is TRBJ2-1; possible D gene TRBD2, 5 bases. The CDR3 sequence is 13 residues long. V gave up 6 bases and J gave up 3 bases, with 9 bases separating them. The germline CDR1 and CDR2 sequences are SNHLY and FYNNEI. The CDR3 region has the DNA TGTGCCAGCAGCCCTCGGGGCTACAATGAGCAGTTCTTC. Protein product: CASSPRGYNEQFF.

V and J are TRBV7-9 and TRBJ1-4, with TRBD1 matching 8 bases. Germline loops: CDR1 SEHNR, CDR2 FQNEAQ (reference sequence). V shed 1 base, J shed 8 bases, and the junction held 3 bases outside the gene matches. The CDR3 has 14 amino acids. The CDR3 sequence is CASSLGQGLEKLFF. CDR3 DNA sequence: TGTGCCAGCAGCTTAGGACAGGGGTTAGAAAAACTGTTTTTT.

The rearrangement joins TRBV10-3 to TRBJ2-5; D gene uncertain. The ends were cut back, 0 bases at V and 1 base at J, with 6 bases in the middle. This CDR3 is 14 amino acids long. The germline V gene encodes CDR1 ENHRY and CDR2 SYGVKD. DNA of the CDR3: TGTGCCATCAGTGAGTCCCAGTCCCAAGAGACCCAGTACTTC. It specifies CAISESQSQETQYF.

Concerning this clone itself: The junction and the germline gene differ at one end; a read error may be behind it. The chain employs TRBV19 and TRBJ1-5; D may be TRBD1 (5 bases). Germline V gene sequence: CDR1 LNHDA, CDR2 SQIVND (reference sequence). CDR3 length equals 13 residues. The CDR3 bases are TGTGCCAGTAGTCTAGACAGCGATCAGCCCCAGCATTTT. Translation gives CASSLDSDQPQHF.

This clone was observed a single time. The V gene is TRBV18, the J gene TRBJ1-2, with TRBD1 identical over 7 bases. The germline CDR1 and CDR2 sequences are KGHSH and LQKENI. The CDR3 spans 15 residues. J was trimmed by 2 bases and V by 4 bases; bases with no gene match: 7. This CDR3 is CASSRGTVENYGYTF. Here the CDR3 DNA reads TGTGCCAGCTCACGGGGGACAGTTGAAAACTATGGCTACACCTTC.

The CDR3 DNA sequence: TGTGCCATCAGTGCAGGGGGCGGGGGAACTGAAGCTTTCTTT. It is translated as CAISAGGGGTEAFF. The chain carries TRBV10-3 and TRBJ1-1; TRBD1 matches 8 bases. The V gene's germline CDR1 is ENHRY and CDR2 SYGVKD. There are 14 residues in the CDR3. The junction had 6 bases not matched to a gene; V was cut back by 4 bases and J by 5 bases.

The chain carries TRBV6-6 and TRBJ1-5, with TRBD1 as a possible D gene (5 bases). Trimming left V 7 bases short and J 3 bases short, with 16 bases between. Germline CDR1 MNHNY, CDR2 SVGAGI (reference sequence). There are 15 residues in the CDR3. The CDR3 region has the DNA TGTGCCAGCACCCGCTCGTGGGGGGACAATCAGCCCCAGCATTTT. This encodes CASTRSWGDNQPQHF.

The CDR3 sequence: CASGGGSSGNTIYF. The CDR3, as DNA: TGTGCCAGCGGCGGTGGTAGCTCTGGAAACACCATATATTTT. The chain recombines TRBV6-5 with TRBJ1-3; D not resolved. CDR3 size: 14 residues. The germline CDR1 and CDR2 sequences are MNHEY and SVGAGI. The V end was cut by 8 bases, the J end by 0 bases, with 11 bases between.

The chain couples TRBV5-1 to TRBJ2-1; tentative D call: TRBD1 (6 bases). Trimming pared 0 bases from V and 13 bases from J, leaving 17 bases between. This CDR3 comprises 14 residues. Looked up from germline, CDR1 is SGHRS and CDR2 is YFSETQ. CDR3 coding DNA: TGCGCCAGCAGCTTGGTCACAGGGAAACGGCGCCAGTTCTTC. The encoded protein is CASSLVTGKRRQFF.

In its sample, this clone was seen once. The CDR3 sequence is CASRPGDRGASTDTQYF. The CDR3 bases are TGTGCCAGCAGGCCAGGAGACAGGGGGGCGAGCACAGATACGCAGTATTTT. The rearrangement joins TRBV28 to TRBJ2-3, with 9 bases matching TRBD1. CDR3 length: 17 amino acids. Germline CDR1 MDHEN, CDR2 SYDVKM. Trimming removed 6 bases from V and 0 bases from J; junction bases left unmatched: 10.

This rearrangement joins TRBV5-5 to TRBJ2-3; 14 bases fit TRBD2. Unmatched junction bases numbered 8, after V lost 0 bases and J lost 2 bases. The germline V gene has CDR1 SGHKS and CDR2 YYEKEE (reference sequence). The CDR3 is made up of 19 amino acids. The CDR3 nucleotides read TGTGCCAGCAGCTTGGAATTTGGGACTAGCGGGAGTTCCACAGATACGCAGTATTTT. Translation gives CASSLEFGTSGSSTDTQYF.

The chain has TRBV5-1 and TRBJ2-2; the match to TRBD1 covers 7 bases. CDR1 SGHRS and CDR2 YFSETQ come from the germline V gene. The length of the CDR3 is 15 residues. Trimming cost V 4 bases and J 6 bases; bases outside gene matches: 9. CDR3 loop: CASSLIPGQAGELFF. The DNA for the CDR3 is TGCGCCAGCAGCCTCATACCAGGACAGGCCGGGGAGCTGTTTTTT.